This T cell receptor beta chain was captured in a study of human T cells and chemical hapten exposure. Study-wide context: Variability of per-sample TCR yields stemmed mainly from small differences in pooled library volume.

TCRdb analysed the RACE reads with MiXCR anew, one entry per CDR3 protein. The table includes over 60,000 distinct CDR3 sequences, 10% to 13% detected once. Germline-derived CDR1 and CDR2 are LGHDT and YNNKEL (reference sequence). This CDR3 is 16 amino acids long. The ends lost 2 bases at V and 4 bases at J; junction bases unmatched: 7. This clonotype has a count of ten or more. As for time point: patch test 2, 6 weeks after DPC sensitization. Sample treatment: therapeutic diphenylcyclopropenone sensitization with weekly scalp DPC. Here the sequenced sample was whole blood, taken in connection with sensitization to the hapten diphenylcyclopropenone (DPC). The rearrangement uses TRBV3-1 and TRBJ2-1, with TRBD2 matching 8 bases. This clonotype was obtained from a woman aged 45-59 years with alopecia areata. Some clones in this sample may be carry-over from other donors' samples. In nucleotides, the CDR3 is TGTGCCAGCAGCCAAACGAGCGGGAGAGCTTACAATGAGCAGTTCTTC. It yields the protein CASSQTSGRAYNEQFF.